These 4 T cell receptor beta chains originate from one sample sequenced in a study of blood T cell repertoires in COVID-19. The repertoire was sequenced with immunoSEQ multiplex PCR; TCRdb's copy has only in-frame clones and lacks some. Among about 480,000 clones listed, 89% were seen once. Sequencing was done on a sample of peripheral blood. All receptors come from a man aged 18 to 29 with COVID-19, enrolled during active disease.

In DNA form, the CDR3 reads TGTGCCAGTAGTACCTATGCGGCCTACAATGAGCAGTTCTTC. Protein: CASSTYAAYNEQFF. The chain has TRBV19 and TRBJ2-1; D is unclear. The ends were cut back, 4 bases at V and 2 bases at J, with 9 bases in the middle. In germline, CDR1 is LNHDA, CDR2 SQIVND (reference sequence). CDR3 length: 14 residues.

The V call is TRBV30, the J call TRBJ1-1; D is undetermined. The ends were cut back, 4 bases at V and 1 base at J, with 10 bases in the middle. From germline, CDR1 is GTSNPN and CDR2 SVGIG (reference sequence). The CDR3 runs 13 residues. The CDR3 is CAWNPRGNTEAFF. The CDR3 region has the DNA TGTGCCTGGAACCCCCGAGGGAACACTGAAGCTTTCTTT.

V is TRBV3-1 (or the pseudogene TRBV3-2) and J is TRBJ1-4, with TRBD1 as a possible D gene (5 bases). The CDR3 loop spans 19 amino acids. In germline, CDR1 is LGHDT, CDR2 YNNKEL (reference sequence). With 1 base removed from V and 6 bases from J, the gap between germline ends came to 24 bases. The CDR3 DNA follows: TGTGCCAGCAGCCAAGCCGACCGTATCGGGGGAGGCCTTTATGAAAAACTGTTTTTT. This gives the protein CASSQADRIGGGLYEKLFF.

The rearrangement joins TRBV27 to TRBJ2-1; TRBD1 aligns across 7 bases. This CDR3 is built from 15 residues. The V and J ends lost 3 bases and 6 bases, in that order; junction bases with no gene match: 8. Germline V gene sequence: CDR1 MNHEY, CDR2 SMNVEV (reference sequence). The CDR3 sequence: CASSLWDSSLNEQFF. As DNA, the CDR3 is TGTGCCAGCAGTTTGTGGGACAGTTCCCTCAATGAGCAGTTCTTC.